The entry that follows covers one T cell receptor beta chain sequence. The sample is drawn from a study of tumor-infiltrating lymphocytes in oesophageal squamous cell carcinoma. CDR3 length: 14 amino acids. The germline gives CDR1 LGHNT, CDR2 FRNRAP. TCRdb ran MiXCR on the PCR reads and lists one entry per CDR3 protein. The sample yields about 21,000 distinct CDR3 sequences, around two fifths seen once. The TCR sequence derives from a male donor with esophageal squamous cell carcinoma. The chain links TRBV12-5 to TRBJ2-5, with no clear D. The J call could be wrong; TRBJ2-1 is a better fit for the DNA end. The specimen was esophageal tumor tissue. The CDR3 is CASGLVGSSDEQFF. In DNA, the CDR3 is TGTGCTAGTGGTTTGGTAGGTAGCTCAGATGAGCAGTTCTTC.